This T cell receptor beta chain is from a study of cytomegalovirus exposure and HLA in healthy donors. The CDR3 is 14 amino acids. Germline CDR1 reads MNHEY; CDR2 reads SVGAGI. The V gene end was trimmed by 6 bases and the J gene end by 2 bases; junction bases not matched to a gene: 4. The PCR contained 60 Vbeta and 13 Jbeta primers. Libraries were prepared by immunoSEQ multiplex PCR; TCRdb keeps only in-frame clonotypes and omits some of them. The table includes about 69,000 clones, around 70% detected once. The clonotype comes from a woman in her twenties or thirties in good health and CMV-seronegative. The material sequenced was PBMCs. This chain connects TRBV6-5 to TRBJ2-1; 7 bases map to TRBD1. This CDR3 is CASRDRPTYNEQFF. The CDR3, as DNA: TGTGCCAGCAGGGACAGGCCGACCTACAATGAGCAGTTCTTC.